Listed here are 31 T cell receptor beta chains from one sample, sequenced in a study of tumor and adjacent non-tumor tissue in lung cancer. TCRbeta libraries were built with three rounds of nested PCR, modified from ARM-PCR. A single record per CDR3 protein comes from TCRdb applying MiXCR to the multiplex PCR reads. The sample has roughly 76,000 distinct CDR3 sequences, around 70% seen once. No cell sorting was done before RNA was extracted from the tissue. Source material: lung tumor tissue. These receptors were taken from a woman aged 70-85 years with non-small cell lung cancer.

The V gene is TRBV12-3 or TRBV12-4, the J gene TRBJ2-1, with 7 bases matching TRBD1. The J segment lost 3 bases and the V segment lost 8 bases, leaving 10 bases of the junction unmatched. The CDR3 contains 15 residues. CDR3 sequence (DNA): TGTGCCAGCTGTTCAGACAGGGTGGACTACAATGAGCAGTTCTTC. This sequence encodes CASCSDRVDYNEQFF.

In the case of this clonotype: At one of its ends the junction is not consistent with the germline gene, which may arise from a read error. V gene TRBV19 combines with J gene TRBJ1-1; 8 bases fit TRBD1. CDR1 LNHDA and CDR2 SQIVND come from the germline V gene (reference sequence). There are 16 residues in the CDR3. CDR3 DNA sequence: TGTGCCAATAGTATTGACAGGGGAGGAGGGAACACTGAAGCTTTCTTT. It specifies CANSIDRGGGNTEAFF.

In the case of this clonotype: The conserved closing phenylalanine or tryptophan is absent in this CDR3, likely reflecting a read error. The chain links TRBV6-5 to TRBJ1-1; 7 nucleotides align to TRBD1. CDR3 length equals 13 residues. V shed 5 bases, J shed 9 bases, and the junction held 9 bases outside the gene matches. Germline CDR1 is MNHEY and CDR2 is SVGAGI. The CDR3: CASSKQGSTKAFI. The CDR3 DNA reads as TGTGCCAGCAGTAAACAGGGGTCGACTAAAGCTTTCATT.

This clonotype was observed at least ten times. This chain links TRBV28 with TRBJ2-7; D gene unclear. The V gene lost 11 bases and the J gene lost 3 bases, with 2 bases spanning the gap. Germline V gene lookup returns CDR1 MDHEN and CDR2 SYDVKM. The CDR3 is 8 amino acids. The CDR3 nucleotides are TGTGCCCTCTACGAGCAGTACTTC. Protein: CALYEQYF.

This clonotype occurred many times. The gene calls are TRBV7-8 and TRBJ1-1; D not certain. The length of the CDR3 is 16 residues. With 6 bases removed from V and 4 bases from J, the gap between germline ends came to 21 bases. Germline lookup yields CDR1 SGHVS and CDR2 FQNEAQ. The CDR3 here is CASSPTGRLFGTEAFF. CDR3 bases: TGTGCCAGCAGTCCGACCGGGAGGCTTTTTGGCACTGAAGCTTTCTTT.

This clonotype was counted only a few times. In this CDR3 the conserved last residue, phenylalanine or tryptophan, is missing, so a read error is likely. The V call is TRBV6-2 or TRBV6-3, the J call TRBJ2-1, with 9 bases fitting TRBD2. CDR1 is MNHEY and CDR2 is SVGEGT in the germline V gene. The CDR3 is 16 residues long. CDR3 residues: CASSYRAGGPSNEQFL. CDR3 coding DNA: TGTGCCAGTAGTTACAGGGCGGGAGGGCCCTCGAATGAGCAGTTCTTA.

For this clonotype: Germline is not matched at one junction end, which may reflect a read error. This chain connects TRBV12-3 or TRBV12-4 to TRBJ2-7, with 8 bases fitting TRBD1. The CDR3 is 13 amino acids. DNA of the CDR3: TGTGCCGGCAGTTTACAGGGGGGCTACGAGCAGTACTTC. This codes for CAGSLQGGYEQYF.

The chain links TRBV23-1 to TRBJ2-5; 8 nucleotides agree with TRBD2. TRBV23-1 is annotated as an ORF whose role is uncertain. The CDR3 length is 17 residues. The J segment lost 3 bases and the V segment lost 2 bases, leaving 11 bases of the junction unmatched. The CDR3: CASSQNWREASEETQYF. CDR3 bases: TGCGCCAGCAGTCAAAACTGGCGGGAGGCATCGGAAGAGACCCAGTACTTC.

This clonotype is medium-sized in the sample. The CDR3 loop reads CSVSLSAGNTIYF. In DNA, the CDR3 is TGCAGCGTTAGTCTAAGCGCTGGAAACACCATATATTTT. The chain has TRBV29-1 and TRBJ1-3; D remains ambiguous. Trimming removed 5 bases at V and 2 bases at J, with 10 bases between. The germline CDR1 and CDR2 sequences are SQVTM and ANQGSEA. The CDR3 has 13 residues. Supplemented by reference TRBV29-1 and TRBJ1-3, the full variable domain reads SAVISQKPSRDICQRGTSLTIQCQVDSQVTMMFWYRQQPGQSLTLIATANQGSEATYESGFVIDKFPISRPNLTFSTLTVSNMSPEDSSIYLCSVSLSAGNTIYFGEGSWLTVV.

This chain connects TRBV29-1 to TRBJ2-7; 7 positions match TRBD1. CDR3 length: 13 amino acids. Per germline, CDR1 SQVTM and CDR2 ANQGSEA. The CDR3 nucleotides read TGCAGTGTTAGGGACAGCACCCCCTACGAGCAGTACTTC. Encoded protein: CSVRDSTPYEQYF.

This clonotype was counted once. The chain couples TRBV6-6 to TRBJ2-7; the match to TRBD2 covers 7 bases. The length of the CDR3 is 19 residues. Germline lookup yields CDR1 MNHNY and CDR2 SVGAGI (reference sequence). J was trimmed by 4 bases and V by 7 bases; bases with no gene match: 25. CDR3 loop: CASTTYLGKSGASIYEQYF. CDR3 in DNA: TGTGCCAGCACAACGTACCTCGGGAAGAGCGGGGCTAGCATATACGAGCAGTACTTC.

Turning to this clonotype: As the CDR3 is not closed by the conserved phenylalanine or tryptophan, this likely results from a read error. The chain couples TRBV4-2 to TRBJ2-1, with TRBD2 matching 10 bases. CDR1 is LGHNA and CDR2 is YNFKEQ in the germline V gene. This CDR3 spans 17 amino acids. CDR3 protein: CASSQDESSGSYSEQFL. CDR3 nucleotides: TGTGCCAGCAGCCAAGATGAGTCTAGCGGGAGCTACAGTGAGCAGTTCTTA.

Concerning this clonotype: The junction departs from germline at one end; a sequencing error may be responsible. The chain uses TRBV6-2 or TRBV6-3 and TRBJ2-1; 10 bases are shared with TRBD2. CDR1 is MNHEY, CDR2 SVGEGT, per germline. The length of the CDR3 is 16 residues. CDR3 residues: CASSSTRTSGTNDQSF. The CDR3 DNA is TGTGCCAGCAGTTCCACCCGTACTAGCGGGACGAATGATCAGTCCTTC.

Note on this clonotype: One end of the junction does not line up with germline, which may come from a read error. This chain uses TRBV4-1 with TRBJ1-2; 8 bases agree with TRBD1. The CDR3 consists of 14 residues. The germline CDR1 and CDR2 sequences are MGHRA and YSYEKL. The CDR3 here is CASRRTGKRDGYAF. The CDR3 DNA sequence: TGCGCCAGCAGGCGGACAGGGAAAAGGGATGGCTACGCCTTC.

The chain uses TRBV29-1 and TRBJ2-3, with D possibly matching TRBD2 (6 bases). With 7 bases removed from V and 15 bases from J, the gap between germline ends came to 29 bases. Germline-derived CDR1 and CDR2 are SQVTM and ANQGSEA. This CDR3 has 14 amino acids. The CDR3: CSAIRGGRTDTHYF. CDR3 coding DNA: TGCAGCGCGATTCGAGGAGGGCGAACAGATACACACTATTTT.

This chain joins TRBV12-3 or TRBV12-4 and TRBJ1-4; D unclear. This CDR3 has 13 residues. CDR3: CVRTFLAEEKLFF. For the CDR3, the DNA is TGTGTCAGGACCTTTCTAGCGGAAGAAAAACTGTTTTTT.

V gene TRBV29-1 combines with J gene TRBJ2-1; D gene ambiguous. Looked up from germline, CDR1 is SQVTM and CDR2 is ANQGSEA. The CDR3 is 13 residues long. Trimming took off 6 bases at V and 11 bases at J, with 20 bases between the two ends. The CDR3, as DNA: TGCAGCGTAAAACGGCAGGCCACAAATAAGCAGTTCTTC. As protein: CSVKRQATNKQFF.

The table lists this clonotype with a few counts. One end of the junction varies from germline; a read error may be responsible. The genes are TRBV6-1 and TRBJ2-1; possibly TRBD2 for D (6 bases). The CDR3 is made up of 16 amino acids. Germline lookup yields CDR1 MNHNS and CDR2 SASEGT. The CDR3 loop is CASNQERGLLHNEQLF. CDR3 bases: TGTGCCAGTAATCAAGAACGGGGACTGTTACACAATGAGCAGCTCTTC.

This chain connects TRBV29-1 to TRBJ2-3; tentative D call: TRBD1 (6 bases). Germline V gene lookup returns CDR1 SQVTM and CDR2 ANQGSEA. The CDR3 loop spans 12 amino acids. Here the CDR3 reads CMGALDTDTQYF. CDR3 nucleotide sequence: TGCATGGGGGCATTGGACACAGATACGCAGTATTTT.

Points on this clonotype: At one of its ends the junction is not consistent with the germline gene, which may arise from a read error. The J gene is TRBJ2-7, the V gene TRBV10-2; the match to TRBD2 covers 13 bases. This CDR3 contains 15 residues. Germline-derived CDR1 and CDR2 are WSHSY and SAAADI. The CDR3 region is CTSSATSGRGREQYF. CDR3 sequence (DNA): TGCACCAGCAGTGCCACTAGCGGGAGGGGGAGGGAGCAGTACTTC.

About this clonotype itself: At one boundary the junction diverges from the germline segment, which might be a read error. V usage is TRBV28 and J usage is TRBJ2-3; 10 bases match TRBD2. The CDR3 extends over 16 amino acids. From germline, CDR1 is MDHEN and CDR2 SYDVKM. The CDR3 nucleotides read TGTGTCAGCGGGTTAGGACTAGCGGACTGCACAGATACGCAGTATTTT. Amino acids: CVSGLGLADCTDTQYF.

In regard to this clonotype: One junction end does not reproduce the germline sequence, and a read error may be involved. J is TRBJ1-4 and V is TRBV4-2, with D maybe TRBD1 (6 bases). The CDR3 loop spans 13 amino acids. The V gene's germline CDR1 is LGHNA and CDR2 YNFKEQ. The CDR3 sequence is CSSNQEQGEKLFF. In DNA, the CDR3 is TGTTCCAGCAACCAAGAACAGGGTGAAAAACTGTTTTTT.

This clonotype was counted at least ten times. V and J are TRBV20-1 and TRBJ1-5, with 7 positions matching TRBD1. Germline assignment: CDR1 DFQATT and CDR2 SNEGSKA (reference sequence). This CDR3 comprises 14 residues. The V gene end was trimmed by 5 bases and the J gene end by 2 bases; junction bases not matched to a gene: 6. The CDR3 protein is CSARNTGGNQPQHF. The CDR3 DNA reads as TGCAGTGCTCGAAACACAGGGGGCAATCAGCCCCAGCATTTT.

Points on this clonotype: At one of its ends the junction is not consistent with the germline gene, which may arise from a read error. This chain connects TRBV6-1 to TRBJ2-5; maybe TRBD2 (5 bases). Germline CDR1 reads MNHNS; CDR2 reads SASEGT. The CDR3 spans 18 residues. CDR3: CASRGSKSLARNQETQYF. The CDR3 bases are TGTGCCAGCAGAGGTTCAAAGAGTCTAGCCCGTAACCAAGAGACACAGTACTTC.

A remark on this clonotype: Since no conserved phenylalanine or tryptophan closes the CDR3, a read error is the likely cause. The CDR3 DNA reads as TGCGCCAGAACCACACGGGACGAGGGTTCACCCCTCCACCTT. This encodes CARTTRDEGSPLHL. The genes are TRBV4-1 and TRBJ1-6; perhaps TRBD1 as D (5 bases). Looked up from germline, CDR1 is MGHRA and CDR2 is YSYEKL. Between the trimmed V and J ends, which lost 9 bases and 9 bases, there was a span of 18 bases. The CDR3 spans 14 residues.

In the case of this clonotype: One end of the junction fails to match germline, which may point to a read error. This sequence joins TRBV29-1 and TRBJ2-1; the D gene could be TRBD1 or TRBD2 (5 bases each). Germline-derived CDR1 and CDR2 are SQVTM and ANQGSEA. CDR3 length: 12 residues. CDR3 loop: CSVAGAGNEQLF. The DNA for the CDR3 is TGCAGCGTCGCCGGGGCTGGTAATGAGCAACTCTTC.

As concerns this clonotype: The junction departs from germline at one end; a sequencing error may be responsible. The rearrangement uses TRBV11-1 and TRBJ2-1; 10 nucleotides agree with TRBD2. This CDR3 is 17 amino acids long. Germline assignment: CDR1 SGHAT and CDR2 FQDESV (reference sequence). The CDR3 loop reads CPSSLESAGGSYNEQSF. DNA of the CDR3: TGTCCCAGCAGCTTAGAGTCAGCGGGAGGGTCCTACAATGAGCAGTCCTTC.

Details on this clonotype: This clone may be a read error of a much larger clone one base away. The CDR3 ends on some other residue instead of the conserved phenylalanine or tryptophan, so this is likely a read error. This chain links TRBV5-6 with TRBJ2-2, with D unresolved. The CDR3 totals 14 residues. Trimming removed 1 base from V and 1 base from J, with 5 bases in between. Germline values: CDR1 SGHDT, CDR2 YYEEEE. The CDR3 DNA reads as TGTGCCAGCAGCTTGACACGGAACACCGGGGAGCTGTTTCTT. Its protein is CASSLTRNTGELFL.

This clonotype was observed a handful of times. The V gene is TRBV20-1, the J gene TRBJ1-2, with D perhaps TRBD1 (5 bases). Germline CDR1 is DFQATT and CDR2 is SNEGSKA (reference sequence). This CDR3 spans 13 amino acids. CDR3 DNA sequence: TGCAGCGCAATCCGGGGAGGGGACTATGGCTACACCTTC. This gives the protein CSAIRGGDYGYTF.

The chain uses TRBV18 and TRBJ1-5; D call uncertain. The CDR3 consists of 13 residues. Looked up from germline, CDR1 is KGHSH and CDR2 is LQKENI. V was pared by 6 bases and J by 5 bases, with 11 bases between. CDR3 DNA: TGTGCCAGCTCCCCAGCTCCGGATCAGCCCCAGCATTTT. It codes for CASSPAPDQPQHF.

Comment on this clonotype: No conserved phenylalanine or tryptophan is present at the end of the CDR3, so a read error is the likely explanation. This chain uses TRBV5-6 with TRBJ1-2, with unresolved D. V was shortened by 7 bases and J by 2 bases, with 12 bases between the two germline ends. The V gene's germline CDR1 is SGHDT and CDR2 YYEEEE. CDR3 length: 13 amino acids. CDR3 sequence (DNA): TGTGCCAGCGTCTCCCGATTGAACTATGGCTACACCCTC. Translation: CASVSRLNYGYTL.